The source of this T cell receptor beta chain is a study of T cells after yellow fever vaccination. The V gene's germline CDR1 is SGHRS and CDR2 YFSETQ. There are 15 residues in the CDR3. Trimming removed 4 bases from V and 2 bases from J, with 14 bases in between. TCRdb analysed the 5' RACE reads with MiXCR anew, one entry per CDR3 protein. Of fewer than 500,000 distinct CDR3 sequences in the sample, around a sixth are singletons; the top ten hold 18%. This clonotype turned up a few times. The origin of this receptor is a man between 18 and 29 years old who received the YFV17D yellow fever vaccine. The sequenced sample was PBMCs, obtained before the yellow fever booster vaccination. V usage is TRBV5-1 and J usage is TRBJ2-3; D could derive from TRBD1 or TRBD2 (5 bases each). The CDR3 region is CASSPQGPITDTQYF. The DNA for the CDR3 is TGCGCCAGCAGCCCCCAGGGACCCATCACAGATACGCAGTATTTT. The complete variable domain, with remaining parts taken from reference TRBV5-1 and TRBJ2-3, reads KAGVTQTPRYLIKTRGQQVTLSCSPISGHRSVSWYQQTPGQGLQFLFEYFSETQRNKGNFPGRFSGRQFSNSRSEMNVSTLELGDSALYLCASSPQGPITDTQYFGPGTRLTVL.